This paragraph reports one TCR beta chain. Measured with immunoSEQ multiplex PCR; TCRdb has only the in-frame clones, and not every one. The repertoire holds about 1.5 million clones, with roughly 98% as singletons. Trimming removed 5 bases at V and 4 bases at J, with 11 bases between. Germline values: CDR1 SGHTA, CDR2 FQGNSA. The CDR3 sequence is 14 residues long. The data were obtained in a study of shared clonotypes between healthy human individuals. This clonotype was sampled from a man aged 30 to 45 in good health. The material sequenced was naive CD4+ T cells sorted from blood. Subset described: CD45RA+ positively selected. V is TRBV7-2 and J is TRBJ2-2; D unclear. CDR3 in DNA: TGTGCCAGCAGCCGACTCTACAGCACCGGGGAGCTGTTTTTT. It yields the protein CASSRLYSTGELFF.